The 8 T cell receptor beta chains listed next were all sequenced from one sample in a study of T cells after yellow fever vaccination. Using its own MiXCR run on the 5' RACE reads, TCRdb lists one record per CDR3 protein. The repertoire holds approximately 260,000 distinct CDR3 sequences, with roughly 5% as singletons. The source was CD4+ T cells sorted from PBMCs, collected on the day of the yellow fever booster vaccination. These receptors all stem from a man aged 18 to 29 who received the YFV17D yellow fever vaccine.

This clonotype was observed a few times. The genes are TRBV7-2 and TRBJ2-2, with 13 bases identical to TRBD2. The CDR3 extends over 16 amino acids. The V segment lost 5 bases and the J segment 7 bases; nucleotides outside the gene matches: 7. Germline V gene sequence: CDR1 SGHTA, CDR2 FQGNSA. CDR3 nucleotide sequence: TGTGCCAGCAGCCTCGGACTAGCGGGGGCCGGCGGGGAGCTGTTTTTT. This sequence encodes CASSLGLAGAGGELFF. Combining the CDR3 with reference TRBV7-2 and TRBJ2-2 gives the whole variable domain GAGVSQSPSNKVTEKGKDVELRCDPISGHTALYWYRQSLGQGLEFLIYFQGNSAPDKSGLPSDRFSAERTGGSVSTLTIQRTQQEDSAVYLCASSLGLAGAGGELFFGEGSRLTVL.

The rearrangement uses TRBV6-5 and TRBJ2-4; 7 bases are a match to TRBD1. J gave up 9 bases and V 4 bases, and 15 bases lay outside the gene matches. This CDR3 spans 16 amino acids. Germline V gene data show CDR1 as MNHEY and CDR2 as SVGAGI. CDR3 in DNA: TGTGCCAGCAGTTCCCGAGGACAGGAAGGGTCGGGCATTCAGTACTTC. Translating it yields CASSSRGQEGSGIQYF.

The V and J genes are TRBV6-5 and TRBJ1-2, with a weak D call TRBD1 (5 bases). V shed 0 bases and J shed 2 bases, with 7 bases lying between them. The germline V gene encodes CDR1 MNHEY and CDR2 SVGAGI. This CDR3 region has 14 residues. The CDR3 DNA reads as TGTGCCAGCAGTTACTCGCAGGGAAACTATGGCTACACCTTC. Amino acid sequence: CASSYSQGNYGYTF.

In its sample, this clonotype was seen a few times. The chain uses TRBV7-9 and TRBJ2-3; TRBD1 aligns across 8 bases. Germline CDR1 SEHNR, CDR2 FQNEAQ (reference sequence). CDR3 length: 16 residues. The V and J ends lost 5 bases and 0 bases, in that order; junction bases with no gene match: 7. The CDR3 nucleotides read TGTGCCAGCAGCCCCGACTGGACAGGGAGCACAGATACGCAGTATTTT. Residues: CASSPDWTGSTDTQYF. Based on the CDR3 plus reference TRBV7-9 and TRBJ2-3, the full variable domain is DTGVSQNPRHKITKRGQNVTFRCDPISEHNRLYWYRQTLGQGPEFLTYFQNEAQLEKSRLLSDRFSAERPKGSFSTLEIQRTEQGDSAMYLCASSPDWTGSTDTQYFGPGTRLTVL.

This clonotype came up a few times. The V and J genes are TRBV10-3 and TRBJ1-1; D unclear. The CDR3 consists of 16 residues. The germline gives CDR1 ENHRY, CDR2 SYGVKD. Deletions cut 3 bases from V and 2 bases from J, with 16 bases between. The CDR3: CAISDELFGDNTEAFF. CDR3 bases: TGTGCCATCAGTGACGAACTATTCGGGGATAACACTGAAGCTTTCTTT.

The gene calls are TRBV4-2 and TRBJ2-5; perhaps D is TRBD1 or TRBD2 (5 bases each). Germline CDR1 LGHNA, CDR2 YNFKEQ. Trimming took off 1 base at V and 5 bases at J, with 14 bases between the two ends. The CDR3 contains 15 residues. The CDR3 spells CASSQVGQGEETQYF. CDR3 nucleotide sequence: TGTGCCAGCAGCCAAGTTGGGCAGGGAGAGGAGACCCAGTACTTC.

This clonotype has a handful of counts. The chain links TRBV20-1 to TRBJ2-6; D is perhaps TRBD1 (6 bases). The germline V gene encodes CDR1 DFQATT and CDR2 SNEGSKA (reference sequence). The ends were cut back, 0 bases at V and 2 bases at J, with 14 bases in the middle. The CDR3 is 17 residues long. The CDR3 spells CSARDPTGLTGANVLTF. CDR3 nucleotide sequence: TGCAGTGCTAGAGACCCGACAGGTTTGACTGGGGCCAACGTCCTGACTTTC.

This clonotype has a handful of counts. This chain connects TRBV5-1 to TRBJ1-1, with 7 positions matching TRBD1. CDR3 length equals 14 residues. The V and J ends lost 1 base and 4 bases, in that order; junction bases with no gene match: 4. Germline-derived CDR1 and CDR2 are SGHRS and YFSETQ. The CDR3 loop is CASSLSGDSTEAFF. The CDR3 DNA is TGCGCCAGCAGCTTGTCTGGGGACAGCACTGAAGCTTTCTTT.